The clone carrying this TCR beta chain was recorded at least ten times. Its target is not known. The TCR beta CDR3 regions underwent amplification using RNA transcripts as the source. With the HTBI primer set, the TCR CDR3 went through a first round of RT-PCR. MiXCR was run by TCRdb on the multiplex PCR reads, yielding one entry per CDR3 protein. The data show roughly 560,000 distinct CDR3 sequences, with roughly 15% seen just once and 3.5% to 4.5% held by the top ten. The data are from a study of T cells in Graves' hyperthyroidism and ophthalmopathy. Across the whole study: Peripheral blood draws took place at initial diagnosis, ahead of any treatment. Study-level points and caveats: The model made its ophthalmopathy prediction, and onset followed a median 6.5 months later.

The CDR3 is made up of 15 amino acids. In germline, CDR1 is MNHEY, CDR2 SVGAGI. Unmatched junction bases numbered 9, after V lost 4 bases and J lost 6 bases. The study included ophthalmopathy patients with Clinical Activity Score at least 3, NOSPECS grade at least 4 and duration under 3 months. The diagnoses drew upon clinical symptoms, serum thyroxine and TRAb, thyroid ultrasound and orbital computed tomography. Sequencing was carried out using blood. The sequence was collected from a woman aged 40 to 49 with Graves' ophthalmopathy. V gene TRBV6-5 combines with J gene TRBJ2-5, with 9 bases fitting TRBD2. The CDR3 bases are TGTGCCAGCAGTTCAGATGCGGGGGGGGGGAAGACCCAGTACTTC. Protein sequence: CASSSDAGGGKTQYF.